This T cell receptor (beta chain) emerged from a study of neurological immune-mediated disorders. Study-wide results and limits: Healthy controls had more TCR clonal expansion than multiple sclerosis, which showed the least, whereas HTLV-1-associated myelopathy showed the most.

Details on this clonotype: Its antigen is still unknown.

The cDNA was produced through 5'RACE with 10-nucleotide random UMIs. Every sequencing run produced over 160 million TCR-beta sequences, and the sequences from any one run covered 15-18 subjects. TCRdb re-called the 5' RACE reads with MiXCR, one entry per CDR3 protein. The sample holds roughly 32,000 distinct CDR3 sequences, about an eighth seen once. Per germline, CDR1 DFQATT and CDR2 SNEGSKA (reference sequence). Trimming took 1 base from V and 4 from J; bases not matched to a gene: 12. The CDR3 loop spans 16 amino acids. The time point here: technical triplicate 2. The sorted libraries drew on 950,000 to 1,000,000 T cells that were CD4+ or CD8+.

The J gene is TRBJ2-7, the V gene TRBV20-1; TRBD2 agrees at 8 bases. The sequenced material came from CD4+ T cells from blood. The sequence was collected from a female donor with HTLV-1-associated myelopathy (HAM/TSP). The CDR3 protein is CSARAPGGTQLYEQYF. The CDR3 nucleotides are TGCAGTGCTAGAGCGCCGGGGGGGACCCAACTTTACGAGCAGTACTTC.